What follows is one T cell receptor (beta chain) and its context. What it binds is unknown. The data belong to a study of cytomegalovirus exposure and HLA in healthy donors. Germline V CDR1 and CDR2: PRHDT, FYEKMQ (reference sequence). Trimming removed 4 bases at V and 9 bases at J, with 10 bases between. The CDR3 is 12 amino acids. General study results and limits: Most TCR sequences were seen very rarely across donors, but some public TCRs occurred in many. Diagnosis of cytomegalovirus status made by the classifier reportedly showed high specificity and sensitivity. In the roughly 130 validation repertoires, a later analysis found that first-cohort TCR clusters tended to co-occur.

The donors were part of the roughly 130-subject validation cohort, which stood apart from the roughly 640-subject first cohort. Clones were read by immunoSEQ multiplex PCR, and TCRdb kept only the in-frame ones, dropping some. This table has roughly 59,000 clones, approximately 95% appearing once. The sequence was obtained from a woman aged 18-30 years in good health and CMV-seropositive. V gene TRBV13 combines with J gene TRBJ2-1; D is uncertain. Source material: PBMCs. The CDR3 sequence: CASSSVPGEQFF. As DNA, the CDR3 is TGTGCCAGCAGCTCCGTCCCCGGTGAGCAGTTCTTC.